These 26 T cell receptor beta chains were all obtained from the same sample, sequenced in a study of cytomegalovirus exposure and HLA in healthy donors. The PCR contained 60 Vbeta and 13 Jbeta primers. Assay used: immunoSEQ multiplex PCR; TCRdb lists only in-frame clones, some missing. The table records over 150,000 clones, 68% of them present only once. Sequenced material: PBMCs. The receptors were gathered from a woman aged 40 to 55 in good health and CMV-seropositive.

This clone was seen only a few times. CDR3 nucleotide sequence: TGTGCCAGCAGTCTACAGGGGGCGGCCCAGCATTTT. Protein product: CASSLQGAAQHF. The chain couples TRBV6-5 to TRBJ1-5; TRBD1 matches at 9 bases. The junction had 4 bases not matched to a gene; V was cut back by 5 bases and J by 11 bases. Germline CDR1 reads MNHEY; CDR2 reads SVGAGI. The CDR3 totals 12 residues.

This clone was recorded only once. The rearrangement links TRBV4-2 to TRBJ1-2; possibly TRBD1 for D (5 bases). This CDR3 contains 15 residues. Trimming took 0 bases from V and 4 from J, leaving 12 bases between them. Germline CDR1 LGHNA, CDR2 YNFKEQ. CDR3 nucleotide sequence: TGTGCCAGCAGCCAAGAGGGGCAGTTTGCCTATGGCTACACCTTC. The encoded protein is CASSQEGQFAYGYTF.

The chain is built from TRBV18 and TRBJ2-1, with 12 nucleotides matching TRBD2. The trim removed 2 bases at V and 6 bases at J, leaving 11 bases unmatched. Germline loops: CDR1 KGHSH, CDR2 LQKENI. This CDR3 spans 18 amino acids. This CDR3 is CASSPTPWASGGANEQFF. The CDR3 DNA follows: TGTGCCAGCTCACCAACCCCCTGGGCTAGCGGGGGGGCCAATGAGCAGTTCTTC.

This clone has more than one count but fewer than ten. CDR3 sequence: CASSSRQVSTDTQYF. CDR3 DNA: TGTGCCAGCAGCTCCCGACAGGTTAGCACAGATACGCAGTATTTT. V and J are TRBV5-4 and TRBJ2-3; perhaps TRBD1 as D (6 bases). Germline CDR1 is SGHNT and CDR2 is YYREEE (reference sequence). Trimming shortened V by 3 bases and J by 0 bases, and 11 bases separated the two germline ends. The length of the CDR3 is 15 residues.

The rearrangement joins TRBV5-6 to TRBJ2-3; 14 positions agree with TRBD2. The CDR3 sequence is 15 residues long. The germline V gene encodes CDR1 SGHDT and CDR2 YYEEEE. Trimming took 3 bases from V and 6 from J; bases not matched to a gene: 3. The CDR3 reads CASSSRTSGGDTQYF. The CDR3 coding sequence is TGTGCCAGCAGCTCCCGGACTAGCGGGGGGGATACGCAGTATTTT.

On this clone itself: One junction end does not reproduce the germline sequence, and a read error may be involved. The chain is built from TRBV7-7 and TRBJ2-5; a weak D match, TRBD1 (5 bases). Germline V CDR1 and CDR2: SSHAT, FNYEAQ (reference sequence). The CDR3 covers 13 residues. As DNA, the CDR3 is TGTGCTAGCAGCTCTTCAGGGTACGAGACCCAGTACTTC. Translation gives CASSSSGYETQYF. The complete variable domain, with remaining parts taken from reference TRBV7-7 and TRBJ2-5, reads GAGVSQSPRYKVTKRGQDVTLRCDPISSHATLYWYQQALGQGPEFLTYFNYEAQPDKSGLPSDRFSAERPEGSISTLTIQRTEQRDSAMYRCASSSSGYETQYFGPGTRLLVL.

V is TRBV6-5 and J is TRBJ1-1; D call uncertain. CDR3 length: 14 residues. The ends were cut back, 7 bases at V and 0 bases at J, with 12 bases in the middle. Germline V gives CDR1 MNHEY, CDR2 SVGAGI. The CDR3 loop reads CASTLLGMNTEAFF. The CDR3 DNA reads TGTGCCAGCACCCTCCTAGGAATGAACACTGAAGCTTTCTTT.

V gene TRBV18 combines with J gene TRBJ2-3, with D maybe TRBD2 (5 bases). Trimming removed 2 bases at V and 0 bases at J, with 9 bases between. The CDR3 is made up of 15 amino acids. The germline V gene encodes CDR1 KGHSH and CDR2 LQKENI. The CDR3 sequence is CASSPDGVSTDTQYF. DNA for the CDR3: TGTGCCAGCTCACCAGACGGGGTTAGCACAGATACGCAGTATTTT.

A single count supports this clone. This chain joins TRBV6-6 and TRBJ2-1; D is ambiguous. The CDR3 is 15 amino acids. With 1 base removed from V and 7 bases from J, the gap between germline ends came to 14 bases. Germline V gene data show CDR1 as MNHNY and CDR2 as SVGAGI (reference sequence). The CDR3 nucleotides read TGTGCCAGCAGTTACTACATAGCAGCCGGGAATGAGCAGTTCTTC. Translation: CASSYYIAAGNEQFF.

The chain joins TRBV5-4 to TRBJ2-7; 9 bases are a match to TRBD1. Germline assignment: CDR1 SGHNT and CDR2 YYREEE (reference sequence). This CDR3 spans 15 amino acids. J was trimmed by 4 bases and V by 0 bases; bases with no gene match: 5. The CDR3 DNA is TGTGCCAGCAGCTTGGTCGGGACAGGGTTGTACGAGCAGTACTTC. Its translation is CASSLVGTGLYEQYF.

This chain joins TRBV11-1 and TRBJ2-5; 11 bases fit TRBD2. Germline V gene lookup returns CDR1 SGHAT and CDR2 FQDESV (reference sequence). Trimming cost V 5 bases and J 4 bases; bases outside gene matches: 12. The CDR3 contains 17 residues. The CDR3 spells CASSGGATSGSGETQYF. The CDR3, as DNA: TGTGCCAGCAGCGGCGGGGCTACTAGCGGGAGTGGAGAGACCCAGTACTTC. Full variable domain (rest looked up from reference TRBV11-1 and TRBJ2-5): EAEVAQSPRYKITEKSQAVAFWCDPISGHATLYWYRQILGQGPELLVQFQDESVVDDSQLPKDRFSAERLKGVDSTLKIQPAELGDSAMYLCASSGGATSGSGETQYFGPGTRLLVL.

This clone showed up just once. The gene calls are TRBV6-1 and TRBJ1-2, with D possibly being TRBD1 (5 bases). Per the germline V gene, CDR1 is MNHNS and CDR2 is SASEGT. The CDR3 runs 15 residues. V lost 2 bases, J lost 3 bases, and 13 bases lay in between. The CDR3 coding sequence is TGTGCCAGCAGTGAATCAAACAGGCGAGACTATGGCTACACCTTC. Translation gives CASSESNRRDYGYTF.

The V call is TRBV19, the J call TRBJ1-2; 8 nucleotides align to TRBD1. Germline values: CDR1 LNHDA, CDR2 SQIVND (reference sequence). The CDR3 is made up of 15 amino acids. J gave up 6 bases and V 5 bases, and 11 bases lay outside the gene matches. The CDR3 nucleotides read TGTGCCAGTAGTCCAGCCCTGACAGGGGTCAATGGCTACACCTTC. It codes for CASSPALTGVNGYTF.

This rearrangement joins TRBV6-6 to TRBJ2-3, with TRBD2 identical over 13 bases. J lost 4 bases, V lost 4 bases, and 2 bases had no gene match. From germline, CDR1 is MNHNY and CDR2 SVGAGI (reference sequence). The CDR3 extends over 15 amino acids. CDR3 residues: CASSSTSGGPDTQYF. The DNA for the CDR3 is TGTGCCAGCAGTTCGACTAGCGGGGGGCCAGATACGCAGTATTTT.

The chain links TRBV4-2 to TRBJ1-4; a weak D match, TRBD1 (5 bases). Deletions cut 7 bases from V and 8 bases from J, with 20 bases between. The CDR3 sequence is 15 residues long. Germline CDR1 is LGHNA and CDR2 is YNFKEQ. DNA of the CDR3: TGTGCCAGCACCCGCGAGAGTGGTCCAGGGGAAAAACTGTTTTTT. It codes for CASTRESGPGEKLFF.

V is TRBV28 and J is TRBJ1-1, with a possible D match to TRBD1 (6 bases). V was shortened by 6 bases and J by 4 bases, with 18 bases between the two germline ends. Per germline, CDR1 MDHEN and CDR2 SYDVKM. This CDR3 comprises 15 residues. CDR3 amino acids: CASSPEWGGVTEAFF. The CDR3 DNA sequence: TGTGCCAGCAGCCCCGAGTGGGGGGGCGTCACTGAAGCTTTCTTT. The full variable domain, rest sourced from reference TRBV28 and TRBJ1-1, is DVKVTQSSRYLVKRTGEKVFLECVQDMDHENMFWYRQDPGLGLRLIYFSYDVKMKEKGDIPEGYSVSREKKERFSLILESASTNQTSMYLCASSPEWGGVTEAFFGQGTRLTVV.

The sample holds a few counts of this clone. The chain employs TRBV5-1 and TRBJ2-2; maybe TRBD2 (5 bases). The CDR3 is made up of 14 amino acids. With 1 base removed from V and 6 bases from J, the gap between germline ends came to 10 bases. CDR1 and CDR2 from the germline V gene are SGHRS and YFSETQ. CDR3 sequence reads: CASSLTSGSGELFF. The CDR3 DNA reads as TGCGCCAGCAGCTTGACTTCGGGGTCCGGGGAGCTGTTTTTT.

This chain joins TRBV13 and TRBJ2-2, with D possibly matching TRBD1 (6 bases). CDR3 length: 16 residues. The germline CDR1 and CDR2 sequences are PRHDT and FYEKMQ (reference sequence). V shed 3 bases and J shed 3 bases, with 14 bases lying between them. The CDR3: CASSFGQGPDTGELFF. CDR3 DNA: TGTGCCAGCAGCTTTGGTCAGGGGCCCGACACCGGGGAGCTGTTTTTT.

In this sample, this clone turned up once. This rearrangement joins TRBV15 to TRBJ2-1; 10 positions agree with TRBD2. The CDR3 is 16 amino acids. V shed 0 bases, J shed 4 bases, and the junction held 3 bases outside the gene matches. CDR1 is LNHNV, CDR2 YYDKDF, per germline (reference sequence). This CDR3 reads CATSRDSGGLYNEQFF. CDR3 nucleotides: TGTGCCACCAGCAGAGATAGCGGGGGGCTTTACAATGAGCAGTTCTTC.

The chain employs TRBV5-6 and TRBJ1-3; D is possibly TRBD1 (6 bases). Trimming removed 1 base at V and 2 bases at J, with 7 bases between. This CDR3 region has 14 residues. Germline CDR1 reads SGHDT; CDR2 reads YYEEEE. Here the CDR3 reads CASSLRGTGNTIYF. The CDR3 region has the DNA TGTGCCAGCAGCTTGAGGGGGACTGGAAACACCATATATTTT.

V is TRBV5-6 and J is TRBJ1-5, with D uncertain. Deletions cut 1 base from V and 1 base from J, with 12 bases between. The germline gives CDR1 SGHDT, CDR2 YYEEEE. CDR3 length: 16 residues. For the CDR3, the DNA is TGTGCCAGCAGCTTGTTTCTTTGGGCGAGCAATCAGCCCCAGCATTTT. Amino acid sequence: CASSLFLWASNQPQHF. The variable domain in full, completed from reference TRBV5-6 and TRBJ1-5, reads DAGVTQSPTHLIKTRGQQVTLRCSPKSGHDTVSWYQQALGQGPQFIFQYYEEEERQRGNFPDRFSGHQFPNYSSELNVNALLLGDSALYLCASSLFLWASNQPQHFGDGTRLSIL.

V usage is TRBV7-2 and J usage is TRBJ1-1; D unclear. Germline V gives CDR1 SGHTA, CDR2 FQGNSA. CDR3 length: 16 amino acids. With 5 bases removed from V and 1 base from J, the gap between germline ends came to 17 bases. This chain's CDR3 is CASSAHASPGNTEAFF. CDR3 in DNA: TGTGCCAGCAGCGCGCACGCGAGCCCGGGGAACACTGAAGCTTTCTTT.

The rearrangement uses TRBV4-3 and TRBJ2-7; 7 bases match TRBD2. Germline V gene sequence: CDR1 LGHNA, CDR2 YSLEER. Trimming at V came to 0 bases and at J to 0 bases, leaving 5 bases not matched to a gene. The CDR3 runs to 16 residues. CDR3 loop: CASSQDALAVSYEQYF. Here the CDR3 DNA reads TGCGCCAGCAGCCAAGATGCCCTAGCGGTCTCCTACGAGCAGTACTTC.

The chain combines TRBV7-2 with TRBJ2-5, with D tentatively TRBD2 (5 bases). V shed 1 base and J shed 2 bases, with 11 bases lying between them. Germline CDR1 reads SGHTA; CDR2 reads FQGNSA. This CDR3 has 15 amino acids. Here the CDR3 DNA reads TGTGCCAGCAGCTTAGATCAGCGGAGGCAAGAGACCCAGTACTTC. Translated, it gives CASSLDQRRQETQYF.

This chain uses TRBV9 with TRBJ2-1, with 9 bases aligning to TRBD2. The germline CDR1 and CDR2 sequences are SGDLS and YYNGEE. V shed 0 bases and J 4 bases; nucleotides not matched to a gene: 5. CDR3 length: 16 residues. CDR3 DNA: TGTGCCAGCAGCGTAGGCCTAGCGGGACCGTACAATGAGCAGTTCTTC. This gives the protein CASSVGLAGPYNEQFF.

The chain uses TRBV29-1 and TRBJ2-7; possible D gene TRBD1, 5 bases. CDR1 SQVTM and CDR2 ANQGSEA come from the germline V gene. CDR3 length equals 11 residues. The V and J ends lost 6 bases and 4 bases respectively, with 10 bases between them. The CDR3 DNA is TGCAGCGTAAGACAGACATACGAGCAGTACTTC. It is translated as CSVRQTYEQYF.